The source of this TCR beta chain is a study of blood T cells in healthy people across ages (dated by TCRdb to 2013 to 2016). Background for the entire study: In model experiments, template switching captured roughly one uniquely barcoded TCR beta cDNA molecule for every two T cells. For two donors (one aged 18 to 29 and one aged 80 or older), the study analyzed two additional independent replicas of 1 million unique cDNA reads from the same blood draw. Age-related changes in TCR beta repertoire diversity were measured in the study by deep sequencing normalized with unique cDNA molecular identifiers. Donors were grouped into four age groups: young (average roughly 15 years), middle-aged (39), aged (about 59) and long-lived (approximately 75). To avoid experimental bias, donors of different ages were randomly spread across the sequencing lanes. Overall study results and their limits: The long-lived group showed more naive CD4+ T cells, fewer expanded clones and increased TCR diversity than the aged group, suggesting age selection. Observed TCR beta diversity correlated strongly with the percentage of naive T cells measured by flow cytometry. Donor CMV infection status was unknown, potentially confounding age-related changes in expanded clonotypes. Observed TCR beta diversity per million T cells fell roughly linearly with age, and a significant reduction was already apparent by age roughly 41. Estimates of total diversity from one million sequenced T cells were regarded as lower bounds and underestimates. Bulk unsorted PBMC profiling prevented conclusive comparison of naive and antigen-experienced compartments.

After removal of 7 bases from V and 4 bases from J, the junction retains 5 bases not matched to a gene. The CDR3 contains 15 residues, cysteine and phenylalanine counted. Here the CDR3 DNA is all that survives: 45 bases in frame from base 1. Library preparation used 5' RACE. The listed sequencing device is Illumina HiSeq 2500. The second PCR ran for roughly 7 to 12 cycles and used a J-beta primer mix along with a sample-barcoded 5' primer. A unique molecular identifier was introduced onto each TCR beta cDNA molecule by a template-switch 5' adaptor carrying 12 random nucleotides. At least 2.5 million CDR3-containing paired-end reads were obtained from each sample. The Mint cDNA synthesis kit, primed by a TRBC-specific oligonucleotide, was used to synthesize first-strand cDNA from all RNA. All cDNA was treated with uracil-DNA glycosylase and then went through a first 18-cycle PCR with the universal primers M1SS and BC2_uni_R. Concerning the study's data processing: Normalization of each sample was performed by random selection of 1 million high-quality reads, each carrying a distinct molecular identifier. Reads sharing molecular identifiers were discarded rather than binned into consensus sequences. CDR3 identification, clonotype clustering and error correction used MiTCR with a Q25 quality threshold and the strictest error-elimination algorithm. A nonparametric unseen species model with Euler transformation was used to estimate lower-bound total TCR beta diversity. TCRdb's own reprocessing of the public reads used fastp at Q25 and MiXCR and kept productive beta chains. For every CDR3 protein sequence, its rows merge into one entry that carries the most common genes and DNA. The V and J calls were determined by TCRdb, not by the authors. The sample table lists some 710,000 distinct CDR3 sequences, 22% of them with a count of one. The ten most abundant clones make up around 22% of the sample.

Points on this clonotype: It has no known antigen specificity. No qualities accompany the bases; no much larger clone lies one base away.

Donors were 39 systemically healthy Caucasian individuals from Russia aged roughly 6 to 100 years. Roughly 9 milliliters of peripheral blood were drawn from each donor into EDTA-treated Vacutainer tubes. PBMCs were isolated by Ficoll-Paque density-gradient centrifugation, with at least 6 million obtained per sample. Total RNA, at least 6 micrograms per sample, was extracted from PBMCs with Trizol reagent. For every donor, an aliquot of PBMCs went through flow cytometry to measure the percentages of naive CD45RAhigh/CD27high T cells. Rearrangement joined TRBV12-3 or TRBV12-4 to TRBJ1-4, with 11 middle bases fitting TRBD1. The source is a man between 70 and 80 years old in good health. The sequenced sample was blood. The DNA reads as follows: TGTGCCAGCACCCGAGGGACAGGGGGTAATGAAAAACTGTTTTTT. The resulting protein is CASTRGTGGNEKLFF.